This section outlines one T cell receptor (beta chain) sequence together with its context. Antigen unknown. The data were taken from a study of blood T cells in healthy people across ages. Study in general: About one barcoded TCR beta cDNA was captured per two T cells. Study findings and constraints: Unsorted PBMCs blocked a conclusive comparison of naive and antigen-experienced cells.

The germline V gene encodes CDR1 DFQATT and CDR2 SNEGSKA (reference sequence). This CDR3 is 14 amino acids long. V was clipped by 1 base and J by 3 bases, with 13 bases between them. The use of a sample-barcoded 5' primer and a J-beta primer mix characterized a second PCR of about 6 to 11 cycles. Using its own MiXCR run on the 5' RACE reads, TCRdb lists one record per CDR3 protein. Among hundreds of thousands of distinct CDR3 sequences, 58% were seen once, and the ten largest hold about 20%. The clonotype comes from a man aged 25 to 45 in good health. Sequenced: blood. This rearrangement joins TRBV20-1 to TRBJ2-7, with D perhaps TRBD1 (6 bases). Written as DNA, the CDR3 is TGCAGTGCTAGAGCTGAGACAGGAGTCTACGAGCAGTACTTC. Translated, it gives CSARAETGVYEQYF.